These 2 T cell receptor beta chains were all obtained from the same sample, sequenced in a study of T-cell memory formation after mild COVID-19. TCRdb re-called the 5' RACE reads through MiXCR, storing one row per CDR3 protein. This sample has roughly 150,000 distinct CDR3 sequences; over 10% occur once, and the top ten carry 2.5% to 3.5%. The source material was PBMCs or a T cell subset sorted from them (not recorded which). The source is a man younger than 30 who had mild COVID-19 (a few samples of this study predate the infection). Cell type and time point are not known.

This clonotype has a count of ten or more. J is TRBJ1-1 and V is TRBV7-3, with TRBD1 matching over 8 bases. With V trimmed by 4 bases and J by 4 bases, 14 bases remained unmatched. The length of the CDR3 is 17 residues. Germline V gives CDR1 SGHTA, CDR2 FQGTGA. The CDR3 is CASSSAPYRGRGTEAFF. The CDR3 DNA follows: TGTGCCAGCAGCTCTGCACCTTACAGGGGGAGAGGCACTGAAGCTTTCTTT. Complete variable domain (other parts from reference TRBV7-3 and TRBJ1-1): GAGVSQTPSNKVTEKGKYVELRCDPISGHTALYWYRQSLGQGPEFLIYFQGTGAADDSGLPNDRFFAVRPEGSVSTLKIQRTERGDSAVYLCASSSAPYRGRGTEAFFGQGTRLTVV.

In its sample, this clonotype was seen a few times. This chain links TRBV15 with TRBJ2-5; TRBD1 agrees at 7 bases. V lost 1 base, J lost 0 bases, and 2 bases stayed unmatched. The CDR3 totals 15 residues. Germline CDR1 and CDR2: LNHNV and YYDKDF (reference sequence). CDR3 in amino acids: CATSRGQGYQETQYF. In DNA, the CDR3 is TGTGCCACCAGCAGAGGACAGGGTTACCAAGAGACCCAGTACTTC.